These 29 T cell receptor beta chains share one sample of origin, sequenced in a study of cytomegalovirus exposure and HLA in healthy donors. Primers for the PCR totalled 60 Vbeta and 13 Jbeta. Using immunoSEQ multiplex PCR, the repertoire was profiled, and TCRdb retains in-frame clones only, with some absent. Of around 140,000 clones in the sample, about four fifths were seen once. Specimen: PBMCs. All receptors derive from a middle-aged man in good health and CMV-seronegative.

The rearrangement joins TRBV2 to TRBJ2-1, with D possibly being TRBD1 (6 bases). Trimming took off 5 bases at V and 12 bases at J, with 14 bases between the two ends. Germline V gives CDR1 SNHLY, CDR2 FYNNEI. The CDR3 consists of 12 residues. CDR3 sequence: CASSSNRVRQFF. In DNA form, the CDR3 reads TGTGCCAGCAGTTCAAACAGGGTCCGGCAGTTCTTC.

The genes are TRBV2 and TRBJ2-7; 8 nucleotides match TRBD1. The CDR3 runs 14 residues. V was clipped by 9 bases and J by 0 bases; unmatched bases: 7. In germline, CDR1 is SNHLY, CDR2 FYNNEI. CDR3 coding DNA: TGTGCCAGTCGACAGGGGTGGTCCTCCTACGAGCAGTACTTC. This codes for CASRQGWSSYEQYF.

The gene calls are TRBV29-1 and TRBJ1-2, with 10 bases that match TRBD1. This CDR3 spans 12 amino acids. V was pared by 4 bases and J by 7 bases, with 3 bases of the junction left unmatched. Germline V gene data show CDR1 as SQVTM and CDR2 as ANQGSEA. This chain's CDR3 is CSVGQGASGYTF. CDR3 coding DNA: TGCAGCGTTGGACAGGGGGCTTCTGGCTACACCTTC.

V is TRBV29-1 and J is TRBJ1-5, with D possibly being TRBD1 (6 bases). This CDR3 has 13 residues. Deletions cut 7 bases from V and 7 bases from J, with 17 bases between. Per germline, CDR1 SQVTM and CDR2 ANQGSEA. This CDR3 is CSALRGQGQPQHF. The CDR3 DNA reads as TGCAGCGCCCTGCGGGGGCAGGGGCAGCCCCAGCATTTT.

The chain uses TRBV6-6 and TRBJ1-1; 7 bases fit TRBD1. The germline CDR1 and CDR2 sequences are MNHNY and SVGAGI (reference sequence). With 5 bases clipped from V and 1 base from J, the junction kept 7 bases outside the gene matches. This CDR3 region has 15 residues. This chain's CDR3 is CASSRTTGANTEAFF. The CDR3, as DNA: TGTGCCAGCAGTAGGACAACAGGGGCGAACACTGAAGCTTTCTTT.

This chain joins TRBV6-5 and TRBJ1-1; D gene unclear. The CDR3 is made up of 10 amino acids. Germline loops: CDR1 MNHEY, CDR2 SVGAGI. Trimming stripped 8 bases from V and 5 bases from J, with 6 bases between. CDR3 amino acids: CASGATEAFF. CDR3 sequence (DNA): TGTGCCAGCGGAGCTACTGAAGCTTTCTTT.

This chain joins TRBV5-1 and TRBJ2-3; perhaps TRBD1 as D (6 bases). V lost 0 bases and J lost 4, with 12 bases in between. Germline V CDR1 and CDR2: SGHRS, YFSETQ. The CDR3 covers 15 residues. The CDR3: CASSLVAGVPDTQYF. As DNA, the CDR3 is TGCGCCAGCAGCTTGGTGGCAGGGGTCCCAGATACGCAGTATTTT.

The chain couples TRBV11-3 to TRBJ2-3, with 8 bases matching TRBD2. The CDR3 loop spans 14 amino acids. J lost 4 bases, V lost 6 bases, and 6 bases had no gene match. Germline lookup yields CDR1 SGHNT and CDR2 YENEEA. In DNA, the CDR3 is TGTGCCAGCAGTCGGGGGGGCGGCGCAGATACGCAGTATTTT. Its protein product is CASSRGGGADTQYF.

The rearrangement links TRBV6-6 to TRBJ2-7, with TRBD1 matching over 8 bases. Germline trimming cut 2 bases from V and 6 bases from J; bases unmatched to any gene: 9. CDR3 size: 15 residues. Germline V gives CDR1 MNHNY, CDR2 SVGAGI (reference sequence). This chain's CDR3 is CASSYGGQVGGEQYF. The CDR3 DNA reads as TGTGCCAGCAGTTACGGGGGACAGGTTGGAGGCGAGCAGTACTTC.

The V call is TRBV28, the J call TRBJ2-6, with 7 bases fitting TRBD1. V lost 6 bases to trimming and J lost 13 bases; unmatched junction nucleotides: 12. The CDR3 runs to 14 residues. Germline lookup yields CDR1 MDHEN and CDR2 SYDVKM. The CDR3 DNA sequence: TGTGCCAGCAGCCCACCCGGGACAGAAGGTGTCCTGACTTTC. This gives the protein CASSPPGTEGVLTF.

This clone was seen a handful of times. This sequence joins TRBV27 and TRBJ2-2; 7 positions match TRBD1. Germline V lookup: CDR1 MNHEY, CDR2 SMNVEV (reference sequence). The ends lost 5 bases at V and 3 bases at J; junction bases unmatched: 6. The length of the CDR3 is 15 residues. In nucleotides, the CDR3 is TGTGCCAGCAGTCAAGACAGGGACGACACCGGGGAGCTGTTTTTT. Encoded protein: CASSQDRDDTGELFF.

The chain's CDR3 is CASTPFTGDEQYF. The CDR3 DNA reads as TGTGCCAGCACCCCTTTTACAGGGGACGAGCAGTACTTC. The rearrangement links TRBV11-1 to TRBJ2-7, with TRBD1 matching 7 bases. The CDR3 length is 13 residues. In germline, CDR1 is SGHAT, CDR2 FQDESV (reference sequence). Trimming at V came to 7 bases and at J to 5 bases, leaving 8 bases not matched to a gene.

The rearrangement joins TRBV21-1 to TRBJ2-5; the table names TRBD2, a call not compared with the DNA. TRBV21-1 is a documented pseudogene. This CDR3 comprises 18 residues. The DNA for the CDR3 is TGTGCCAGCAGCAGGGGACTAGCGGGGGGACCCGGAACGGGGACCCAGTACTTC. It codes for CASSRGLAGGPGTGTQYF.

The rearrangement links TRBV6-6 to TRBJ2-3; TRBD2 agrees at 8 bases. V was clipped by 2 bases and J by 3 bases; unmatched bases: 4. Germline V CDR1 and CDR2: MNHNY, SVGAGI (reference sequence). The CDR3 contains 15 residues. Here the CDR3 DNA reads TGTGCCAGCAGTTACGGTCGGGGGGGAACAGATACGCAGTATTTT. Translation: CASSYGRGGTDTQYF.

Only a few counts were recorded for this clone. The chain recombines TRBV27 with TRBJ1-2, with D possibly being TRBD1 (6 bases). The V end was cut by 1 base, the J end by 4 bases, with 16 bases between. Germline values: CDR1 MNHEY, CDR2 SMNVEV (reference sequence). This CDR3 spans 16 amino acids. The CDR3, as DNA: TGTGCCAGCAGTTTATTCTCCGGGACAAGAAGCTATGGCTACACCTTC. Translating gives CASSLFSGTRSYGYTF.

This chain connects TRBV15 to TRBJ1-4; maybe TRBD1 (5 bases). Trimming took 3 bases from V and 8 from J, leaving 19 bases between them. Germline CDR1 is LNHNV and CDR2 is YYDKDF (reference sequence). This CDR3 contains 16 residues. In nucleotides, the CDR3 is TGTGCCACCAGCAGCCACAACGGACAATTGAGGGAAAAACTGTTTTTT. Amino acids: CATSSHNGQLREKLFF.

The gene calls are TRBV6-5 and TRBJ2-5; tentative D call: TRBD1 (6 bases). The assigned J gene may be wrong: the sequence end matches TRBJ2-7 better. CDR1 and CDR2 from the germline V gene are MNHEY and SVGAGI. The CDR3 runs 14 residues. The DNA of the CDR3 is TGTGCCAGCAGTCCCAGGACAGCCTCCTACGAGCAGTACTTC. Translating gives CASSPRTASYEQYF.

This clone has only one observation. The rearrangement uses TRBV27 and TRBJ1-1; 7 positions agree with TRBD1. With V trimmed by 3 bases and J by 5 bases, 9 bases remained unmatched. This CDR3 has 15 amino acids. Germline V gene data show CDR1 as MNHEY and CDR2 as SMNVEV (reference sequence). DNA of the CDR3: TGTGCCAGCAGTTTTAGACAGGGCGGAAAAACTGAAGCTTTCTTT. Residues: CASSFRQGGKTEAFF.

The rearrangement joins TRBV16 to TRBJ2-7; TRBD1 matches at 7 bases. Per germline, CDR1 KGHSY and CDR2 FQNENV. Trimming removed 8 bases from V and 5 bases from J; junction bases left unmatched: 9. CDR3 length equals 13 residues. The CDR3 protein is CASGYYTGDEQYF. The CDR3 region has the DNA TGTGCCAGCGGATATTATACAGGGGACGAGCAGTACTTC.

The CDR3 protein is CASRGAGGQDTQYF. The CDR3 DNA reads as TGTGCCAGCAGAGGAGCGGGGGGGCAAGATACGCAGTATTTT. The chain joins TRBV6-5 to TRBJ2-3, with 10 nucleotides matching TRBD2. The germline V gene has CDR1 MNHEY and CDR2 SVGAGI. This CDR3 spans 14 amino acids. V shed 6 bases, J shed 5 bases, and the junction held 5 bases outside the gene matches.

This chain connects TRBV7-2 to TRBJ1-3; TRBD1 agrees at 7 bases. Germline CDR1 SGHTA, CDR2 FQGNSA. V shed 5 bases, J shed 5 bases, and the junction held 3 bases outside the gene matches. This CDR3 spans 13 amino acids. The CDR3 DNA follows: TGTGCCAGCAGCCCGGGACAGAGAAACACCATATATTTT. The encoded protein is CASSPGQRNTIYF.

V usage is TRBV19 and J usage is TRBJ1-5, with TRBD1 as a possible D gene (6 bases). Trimming pared 7 bases from V and 0 bases from J, leaving 19 bases between. Germline values: CDR1 LNHDA, CDR2 SQIVND (reference sequence). The CDR3 spans 17 residues. Here the CDR3 reads CASKPAGVISSNQPQHF. The CDR3 nucleotides are TGTGCCAGTAAACCAGCAGGGGTTATAAGTAGCAATCAGCCCCAGCATTTT.

This rearrangement joins TRBV21-1 to TRBJ2-3; no DNA check was done on the table's D call, TRBD1. TRBV21-1 is recorded as a pseudogene. CDR3 size: 14 residues. As DNA, the CDR3 is TGTGCCAGCAGCCTCCTAACAGTCACAGATACGCAGTATTTT. Residues: CASSLLTVTDTQYF.

This chain connects TRBV30 to TRBJ1-2; perhaps TRBD1 as D (5 bases). The CDR3 covers 14 residues. Germline loops: CDR1 GTSNPN, CDR2 SVGIG (reference sequence). The V end lost 0 bases, the J end lost 8 bases, and 16 bases lay between the germline ends. CDR3 in amino acids: CAWSVMISGGGYTF. The DNA of the CDR3 is TGTGCCTGGAGTGTAATGATCTCGGGGGGGGGCTACACCTTC.

The chain uses TRBV4-2 and TRBJ2-2, with 8 bases that match TRBD1. The CDR3 loop spans 16 amino acids. V shed 4 bases, J shed 4 bases, and the junction held 8 bases outside the gene matches. Germline loops: CDR1 LGHNA, CDR2 YNFKEQ. The CDR3 protein is CASSPQTGVVTGELFF. For the CDR3, the DNA is TGTGCCAGCAGCCCGCAGACAGGGGTTGTCACCGGGGAGCTGTTTTTT.

The chain couples TRBV6-6 to TRBJ2-7, with TRBD2 matching 15 bases. Germline V lookup: CDR1 MNHNY, CDR2 SVGAGI (reference sequence). Trimming at V came to 5 bases and at J to 1 base, leaving 0 bases not matched to a gene. The length of the CDR3 is 15 residues. Here the CDR3 DNA reads TGTGCCAGCAGTGGGACTAGCGGGGGGTCCTACGAGCAGTACTTC. Translated, it gives CASSGTSGGSYEQYF.

V is TRBV5-6 and J is TRBJ2-4, with a tentative D call TRBD1 (5 bases). The CDR3 is 14 residues long. V shed 3 bases and J shed 0 bases, with 7 bases lying between them. Looked up from germline, CDR1 is SGHDT and CDR2 is YYEEEE. CDR3 sequence (DNA): TGTGCCAGCAGCTACGACAGAGCCAAAAACATTCAGTACTTC. Translated, it gives CASSYDRAKNIQYF.

The chain couples TRBV5-1 to TRBJ2-5, with D maybe TRBD2 (7 bases). V lost 1 base to trimming and J lost 3 bases, with 13 bases between them. From germline, CDR1 is SGHRS and CDR2 YFSETQ. The CDR3 consists of 15 residues. The CDR3 reads CASSLRLGGEETQYF. CDR3 nucleotide sequence: TGCGCCAGCAGCTTGCGGCTAGGGGGGGAAGAGACCCAGTACTTC.

V and J are TRBV7-9 and TRBJ1-5; D is unresolved. The CDR3 has 15 residues. Germline CDR1 SEHNR, CDR2 FQNEAQ (reference sequence). V was trimmed by 5 bases and J by 0 bases, leaving 11 bases between them. The CDR3 loop reads CASSRNRNSNQPQHF. The DNA for the CDR3 is TGTGCCAGCAGCCGCAATAGAAATAGCAATCAGCCCCAGCATTTT.